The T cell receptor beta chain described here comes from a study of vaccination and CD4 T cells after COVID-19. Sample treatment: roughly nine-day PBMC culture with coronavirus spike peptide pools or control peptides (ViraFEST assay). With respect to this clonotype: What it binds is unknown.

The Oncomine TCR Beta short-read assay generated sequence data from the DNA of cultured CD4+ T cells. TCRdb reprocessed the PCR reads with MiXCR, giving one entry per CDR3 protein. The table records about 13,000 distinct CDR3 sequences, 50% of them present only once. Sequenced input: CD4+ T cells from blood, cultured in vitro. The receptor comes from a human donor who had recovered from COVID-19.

CDR3 sequence (DNA): TGTGCCAGTAGTTTCGGACAGGGGAACACTGAAGCTTTCTTT. Translating gives CASSFGQGNTEAFF. This sequence joins TRBV19 and TRBJ1-1; 8 bases match TRBD1. V shed 5 bases and J 1 base; nucleotides not matched to a gene: 3. Germline assignment: CDR1 LNHDA and CDR2 SQIVND (reference sequence). The CDR3 contains 14 residues. Looking up the rest from reference TRBV19 and TRBJ1-1 gives the full variable domain: DGGITQSPKYLFRKEGQNVTLSCEQNLNHDAMYWYRQDPGQGLRLIYYSQIVNDFQKGDIAEGYSVSREKKESFPLTVTSAQKNPTAFYLCASSFGQGNTEAFFGQGTRLTVV.